This T cell receptor beta chain was identified in a study of T-cell memory formation after mild COVID-19. For the study at large: Clusters of TCRs were largely donor specific. Study results and caveats: Nothing showed for sure that second-wave clones peaking on day 37 were SARS-CoV-2 specific. Later expanders leaned CD4+, whereas clones that contracted between day 15 and 85 were balanced CD4/CD8.

Only a few counts were recorded for this clonotype. As yet, its antigen is unknown. cDNA libraries for TCR alpha and TCR beta, carrying sample barcodes and UMIs, came from 5'RACE with constant-segment primers. One entry per CDR3 protein, called by TCRdb with MiXCR from the 5' RACE reads. Of around 140,000 distinct CDR3 sequences in the sample, 15% to 20% were seen once. The V gene lost 3 bases and the J gene lost 3 bases, with 8 bases spanning the gap. The CDR3 has 13 residues. The sequenced sample was PBMCs or a T cell subset sorted from them (not recorded which). The chain has TRBV12-3 or TRBV12-4 and TRBJ2-5; D may be TRBD1 (5 bases). The sequence was obtained from an adult woman who had mild COVID-19 (a few samples of this study predate the infection). Cell type and time point are not known. This CDR3 is CASSFRREETQYF. The CDR3 bases are TGTGCCAGCAGTTTCCGCAGGGAAGAGACCCAGTACTTC.